The T cell receptor beta chain described here comes from a study of post-analysis software for immune sequencing data. Overall study context: Included among the disease courses, which were recorded for the cohort, were relapsing-remitting, secondary progressive and progressive-relapsing multiple sclerosis.

This clonotype occurred a few times. Its antigen is unidentified. The V gene lost 5 bases and the J gene lost 6 bases, with 15 bases spanning the gap. This CDR3 is built from 14 residues. Tagging with unique molecular identifiers was a feature of the TCR beta cDNA libraries. MiXCR, run by TCRdb on the PCR reads, gives a single entry per CDR3 protein. The table records roughly 580,000 distinct CDR3 sequences, around 47% of them present only once. Overall study findings and caveats: Compared with controls, patients had more of roughly five TRBV segments, including TRBV5-6, TRBV5-1 and TRBV20-1. A significant reduction in normalized Chao1 diversity was observed in multiple sclerosis patients versus controls.

The chain couples TRBV12-3 or TRBV12-4 to TRBJ2-3; D is tentatively TRBD1 or TRBD2 (5 bases each). Sequencing input: blood. The source of this sequence is a girl between 5 and 17 years old with multiple sclerosis. CDR3 amino acids: CASSKGTPPDTQYF. The CDR3 coding sequence is TGTGCCAGCAGTAAGGGGACCCCCCCGGATACGCAGTATTTT.